The 20 T cell receptor beta chains below were found in one sample sequenced in a study of shared clonotypes between healthy human individuals. Some clones are missing from TCRdb's copy, which holds only in-frame ones; the method was immunoSEQ multiplex PCR. The sample lists about 2 million clones; around 95% were seen once. Material: naive CD4+ T cells sorted from blood. Subset of the sample: CD45RA+ positively selected. The receptors derive from a man between 18 and 29 years old in good health.

This rearrangement joins TRBV6-1 to TRBJ2-2, with 12 bases aligning to TRBD1. This CDR3 is 14 amino acids long. Germline CDR1 is MNHNS and CDR2 is SASEGT. V was pared by 10 bases and J by 7 bases, with 7 bases of the junction left unmatched. In nucleotides, the CDR3 is TGTGCCACCCGGGACAGGGGGCATGGCGGGGAGCTGTTTTTT. Translation: CATRDRGHGGELFF.

This clone was seen only once. The chain joins TRBV7-3 to TRBJ1-6; D gene unclear. The CDR3 runs 13 residues. CDR1 is SGHTA and CDR2 is FQGTGA in the germline V gene. Trimming stripped 2 bases from V and 7 bases from J, with 6 bases between. The CDR3, as DNA: TGTGCCAGCAGCTTACAGGAGAATTCACCCCTCCACTTT. This sequence encodes CASSLQENSPLHF.

With respect to this clone: The sample carries other DNA sequences with the same CDR3. The V call is TRBV18, the J call TRBJ1-5; 7 bases fit TRBD1. CDR1 KGHSH and CDR2 LQKENI come from the germline V gene. V lost 3 bases and J lost 2; bases outside the gene matches: 4. The CDR3 spans 15 residues. CDR3 sequence reads: CASSPPGGGNQPQHF. CDR3 in DNA: TGTGCCAGCTCACCCCCAGGGGGTGGCAATCAGCCCCAGCATTTT.

This clone was observed a single time. The gene calls are TRBV7-6 and TRBJ1-6; D remains unclear. V was cut by 1 base and J by 10 bases, with 20 bases left in between. The CDR3 has 17 amino acids. Germline CDR1 and CDR2: SGHVS and FNYEAQ. The CDR3 sequence is CASSLGMGMESRSPLHF. The DNA of the CDR3 is TGTGCCAGCAGCTTAGGTATGGGGATGGAGTCGCGCTCACCCCTCCACTTT.

V is TRBV6-5 and J is TRBJ1-3, with a tentative D call TRBD1 (5 bases). Per the germline V gene, CDR1 is MNHEY and CDR2 is SVGAGI. The V end lost 7 bases, the J end lost 2 bases, and 15 bases lay between the germline ends. This CDR3 is built from 15 residues. The CDR3 DNA sequence: TGTGCCAGCACCCCCGGGGCAGCTCCTGGAAACACCATATATTTT. This sequence encodes CASTPGAAPGNTIYF.

This chain joins TRBV18 and TRBJ1-2, with a weak D call TRBD1 (6 bases). Germline V lookup: CDR1 KGHSH, CDR2 LQKENI. Trimming pared 5 bases from V and 6 bases from J, leaving 16 bases between. This CDR3 has 14 residues. DNA for the CDR3: TGTGCCAGCTCAACCCCCCGGGGGCTCGATGGCTACACCTTC. It is translated as CASSTPRGLDGYTF.

This sequence joins TRBV2 and TRBJ2-5; tentative D call: TRBD1 (6 bases). The CDR3 spans 13 residues. The V gene lost 6 bases and the J gene lost 2 bases, with 10 bases spanning the gap. The germline CDR1 and CDR2 sequences are SNHLY and FYNNEI. CDR3 in DNA: TGTGCCAGCAGGCCCAGGGGTCAAGAGACCCAGTACTTC. It translates to CASRPRGQETQYF.

The chain uses TRBV5-1 and TRBJ1-1, with a weak D call TRBD1 (6 bases). Trimming stripped 4 bases from V and 1 base from J, with 11 bases between. The CDR3 is 14 residues long. In germline, CDR1 is SGHRS, CDR2 YFSETQ. CDR3 sequence: CASSRSQGNTEAFF. The CDR3 coding sequence is TGCGCCAGCAGCCGATCACAGGGGAACACTGAAGCTTTCTTT.

The rearrangement links TRBV7-2 to TRBJ1-3; no clear D gene. Germline V gives CDR1 SGHTA, CDR2 FQGNSA. Trimming removed 1 base at V and 0 bases at J, with 10 bases between. The CDR3 extends over 16 amino acids. The CDR3 sequence: CASSLVAAISGNTIYF. CDR3 bases: TGTGCCAGCAGCTTAGTGGCCGCTATCTCTGGAAACACCATATATTTT. Looking up the rest from reference TRBV7-2 and TRBJ1-3 gives the full variable domain: GAGVSQSPSNKVTEKGKDVELRCDPISGHTALYWYRQSLGQGLEFLIYFQGNSAPDKSGLPSDRFSAERTGGSVSTLTIQRTQQEDSAVYLCASSLVAAISGNTIYFGEGSWLTVV.

The genes are TRBV7-2 and TRBJ1-5, with 7 bases fitting TRBD1. From germline, CDR1 is SGHTA and CDR2 FQGNSA. With V trimmed by 6 bases and J by 3 bases, 8 bases remained unmatched. This CDR3 has 15 residues. The CDR3 protein is CASSPGGLLNQPQHF. The CDR3 coding sequence is TGTGCCAGCAGTCCAGGGGGACTACTCAATCAGCCCCAGCATTTT.

This CDR3 reads CATSRDTTTAVEYF. CDR3 bases: TGTGCCACCAGCAGAGATACTACTACCGCGGTGGAGTACTTC. The rearrangement uses TRBV15 and TRBJ2-7; D not certain. Germline V gene lookup returns CDR1 LNHNV and CDR2 YYDKDF (reference sequence). V lost 0 bases, J lost 11 bases, and 17 bases lay in between. The CDR3 has 14 residues.

The gene calls are TRBV5-1 and TRBJ1-1; D is possibly TRBD1 (6 bases). This CDR3 contains 15 residues. Germline CDR1 and CDR2: SGHRS and YFSETQ. Trimming pared 4 bases from V and 1 base from J, leaving 14 bases between. CDR3 DNA: TGCGCCAGCAGCCAGACCGGGACAAAGAACACTGAAGCTTTCTTT. Translating it yields CASSQTGTKNTEAFF.

This sequence joins TRBV25-1 and TRBJ2-5; TRBD2 aligns across 7 bases. Germline values: CDR1 MGHDK, CDR2 SYGVNS. This CDR3 spans 12 amino acids. The J segment lost 4 bases and the V segment lost 5 bases, leaving 1 base of the junction unmatched. CDR3: CASSLAGETQYF. The CDR3 nucleotides read TGTGCCAGCAGTTTAGCGGGAGAGACCCAGTACTTC.

This clone was found once. At one of its ends the junction is not consistent with the germline gene, which may arise from a read error. The gene calls are TRBV2 and TRBJ2-7; D gene unclear. Germline assignment: CDR1 SNHLY and CDR2 FYNNEI. The CDR3 loop spans 12 amino acids. The CDR3 coding sequence is TGTGCCAGCAGAGAAGGGCCTCACGAGCAGTACTTC. Translating gives CASREGPHEQYF.

A note on this clone: The sample contains more than one DNA sequence encoding this CDR3. The rearrangement uses TRBV18 and TRBJ2-1; TRBD1 matches 10 bases. With 5 bases clipped from V and 2 bases from J, the junction kept 3 bases outside the gene matches. The CDR3 length is 15 residues. Looked up from germline, CDR1 is KGHSH and CDR2 is LQKENI. CDR3 nucleotide sequence: TGTGCCAGCTCAGCCGACAGGGGGCCCTACAATGAGCAGTTCTTC. This sequence encodes CASSADRGPYNEQFF.

V is TRBV10-2 and J is TRBJ2-2; 9 nucleotides align to TRBD2. Trimming removed 6 bases from V and 4 bases from J; junction bases left unmatched: 6. The CDR3 is made up of 15 amino acids. Looked up from germline, CDR1 is WSHSY and CDR2 is SAAADI. Here the CDR3 DNA reads TGCGCCAGCAGGGGGACTAGCACTTCCACCGGGGAGCTGTTTTTT. It is translated as CASRGTSTSTGELFF.

The genes are TRBV29-1 and TRBJ2-5; D is undetermined. The CDR3 spans 13 residues. Germline CDR1 and CDR2: SQVTM and ANQGSEA. The germline V and J ends were trimmed by 2 bases and 7 bases, with 14 bases remaining between them. The CDR3 nucleotides read TGCAGCGTTGAACGTTCAGGAGAGAGGACCCAGTACTTC. This codes for CSVERSGERTQYF.

Details on this clone: This could be a read error, since a much larger clone is one nucleotide away. The missing conserved phenylalanine or tryptophan at the end of this CDR3 makes a read error likely. V is TRBV10-3 and J is TRBJ1-3; the match to TRBD1 covers 9 bases. The V gene end was trimmed by 6 bases and the J gene end by 4 bases; junction bases not matched to a gene: 4. The germline V gene has CDR1 ENHRY and CDR2 SYGVKD. The CDR3 sequence is 14 residues long. The CDR3 loop is CAISGQGSGNTIYL. CDR3 nucleotides: TGTGCCATCAGCGGACAGGGGTCCGGAAACACCATATATCTT.

The chain links TRBV5-1 to TRBJ1-4; D perhaps matches TRBD1 (5 bases). CDR3 length equals 15 residues. V lost 2 bases, J lost 7 bases, and 15 bases lay in between. Per germline, CDR1 SGHRS and CDR2 YFSETQ. DNA of the CDR3: TGCGCCAGCAGCTTAATGGGGCCTGGTGGTGAAAAACTGTTTTTT. It yields the protein CASSLMGPGGEKLFF.

The rearrangement uses TRBV19 and TRBJ2-1, with a tentative D call TRBD1 (6 bases). The CDR3 has 12 amino acids. Germline V gives CDR1 LNHDA, CDR2 SQIVND (reference sequence). Trimming stripped 4 bases from V and 9 bases from J, with 10 bases between. CDR3 coding DNA: TGTGCCAGTAGTACAACAGGGAGTGAGCAGTTCTTC. This codes for CASSTTGSEQFF.